A single TCR beta chain is shown here with its context. A much larger clone lies a single base off, so this may be a read error. This sample stems from a study of T cells in Graves' hyperthyroidism and ophthalmopathy. Germline values: CDR1 LGHDT, CDR2 YNNKEL (reference sequence). There are 16 residues in the CDR3. RNA transcripts yielded amplified TCR beta CDR3 regions. The HTBI primer set served for first-round RT-PCR of the TCR CDR3. TCRdb re-called the multiplex PCR reads through MiXCR, storing one row per CDR3 protein. The sample records under 650,000 distinct CDR3 sequences, 16% being singletons. This sequence joins TRBV3-1 and TRBJ2-7; TRBD1 matches at 8 bases. What was sequenced was blood. The sequence came from a woman in her 30s with Graves' hyperthyroidism. CDR3 in DNA: TGTGCCTGCAGCCAAGAGAGGGACAGGCCGACCTACGAGCAGTACTTC. Amino acid sequence: CACSQERDRPTYEQYF.